This paragraph covers one T cell receptor (beta chain) sequence. The antigen this receptor binds is unknown. No base qualities exist here, and no much larger clone lies one base off it. TCRbeta CDR3 regions were amplified from genomic DNA by means of the immunoSEQ Assay, a bias-controlled multiplex PCR. Concerning the study's data processing: The number of nucleated cells in each sample was estimated by amplification of reference gene primers within the assay. To quantify the absolute abundance of each unique TCRbeta CDR3 rearrangement, sequence reads were collapsed and filtered. For each sample, productive Simpson clonality was calculated by taking the square root of Simpson's diversity index across productive rearrangements. Imported from immuneACCESS, the table was reduced by TCRdb to in-frame sequences with V and J called. These copies leave out some clones; in studies compared against another copy, an unresolved V gene accounts for under half, and the cause of the remainder is not known. That table furnishes V, J and clone size, whereas the DNA furnished D and trimming. In all, the sample holds approximately 120,000 clones, and over 75% of those were seen once. The top ten hold 6% to 7% of the sample.

Collaborating institutions collected whole blood in K2EDTA tubes following their own protocols. For TCRbeta analysis, collaborators shipped samples as frozen whole blood, isolated PBMCs, or DNA extracted from either of those sample types. This record comes from a study of blood T cell repertoires in COVID-19 (dated by TCRdb to the early 2020s). Regarding the study in general: Samples from collaborators originated in the United States, Italy and Spain and spanned both the acute and convalescent phases of COVID-19. The samples were drawn from two sources: the first 160 participants of the ongoing ImmuneRACE study, and some 1,300 subjects contributed by 6 global collaborators. The repertoires were released in a freely available public database intended as a resource for research on the immune response to SARS-CoV-2. A de-identified subject ID, COVID-19 status, age in years and sex were almost always included in the sample metadata. Where available, HLA class I and class II types were obtained from metadata supplied by the sample provider rather than from assay-based typing. Deeply sampled blood TCRbeta repertoires from subjects exposed to, actively infected with, or recovered from COVID-19 were included in the dataset. The material from the prospective study consisted of cDNA or gDNA derived from T cells, B-cell-depleted T cells, or PBMCs.

The CDR3, cysteine through phenylalanine, is 13 amino acids long. The DNA shown is the 39-base CDR3, in frame from base 1. V trim: 10 bases; J trim: 6 bases; unmatched bases: 6. For CDR1 and CDR2, the germline V gene (reference sequence) lists MNHNY and SVGAGI. The research as a whole found: Clinical and demographic metadata were provided uncurated, with the amount varying by source and participant.

Source material: peripheral blood. This clonotype was obtained from a woman aged 45-59 years with acute or convalescent COVID-19. The chain was built from TRBV6-6 and TRBJ1-4; TRBD1 lines up with 9 middle nucleotides. The DNA sequence follows: TGTGCCACCAGCGGACAGGGGTATGAAAAACTGTTTTTT. This translates into CATSGQGYEKLFF.